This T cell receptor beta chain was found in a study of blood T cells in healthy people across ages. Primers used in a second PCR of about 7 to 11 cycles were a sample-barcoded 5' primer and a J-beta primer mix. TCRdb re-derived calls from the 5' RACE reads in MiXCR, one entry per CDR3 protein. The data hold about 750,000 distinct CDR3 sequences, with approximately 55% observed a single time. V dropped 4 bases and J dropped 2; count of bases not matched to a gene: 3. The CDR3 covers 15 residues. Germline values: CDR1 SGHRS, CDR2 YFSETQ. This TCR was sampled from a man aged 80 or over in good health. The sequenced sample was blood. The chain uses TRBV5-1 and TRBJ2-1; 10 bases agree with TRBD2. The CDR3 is CASSHLAGAYNEQFF. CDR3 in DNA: TGCGCCAGCAGCCACCTAGCGGGAGCCTACAATGAGCAGTTCTTC.